The next 18 T cell receptor beta chains were all read from a single sample in a study of shared clonotypes between healthy human individuals. TCRdb's table, derived via immunoSEQ multiplex PCR, lists solely in-frame clones and lacks some. Of millions of clones in the sample, about 95% were seen once. It was CD45RO-negative cells, positively selected for CCR7, that made up naive CD8 cells, with terminally differentiated effector memory CD45RA+ cells excluded. The source material was naive CD8+ T cells sorted from blood. These receptors were obtained from a man aged 18 to 35 in good health.

V usage is TRBV7-9 and J usage is TRBJ2-7, with D hard to call. Looked up from germline, CDR1 is SEHNR and CDR2 is FQNEAQ (reference sequence). V gave up 1 base and J gave up 4 bases, with 14 bases separating them. The CDR3 runs 15 residues. The chain's CDR3 is CASSLEPGPPYEQYF. CDR3 sequence (DNA): TGTGCCAGCAGCTTAGAGCCCGGGCCGCCGTACGAGCAGTACTTC.

The rearrangement joins TRBV10-3 to TRBJ2-2, with a tentative D call TRBD2 (6 bases). Germline values: CDR1 ENHRY, CDR2 SYGVKD. V was pared by 3 bases and J by 3 bases, with 8 bases between. This CDR3 has 14 amino acids. The CDR3 DNA reads TGTGCCATCAGTGATTTAGCGGACACCGGGGAGCTGTTTTTT. This gives the protein CAISDLADTGELFF.

This clone was recorded once. This chain uses TRBV6-5 with TRBJ2-7; no clear D gene. CDR3 length: 13 residues. V was shortened by 2 bases and J by 4 bases, with 9 bases between the two germline ends. Germline-derived CDR1 and CDR2 are MNHEY and SVGAGI. Here the CDR3 reads CASSYQAVYEQYF. CDR3 coding DNA: TGTGCCAGCAGTTACCAGGCCGTATACGAGCAGTACTTC.

The count of this clone is one. V gene TRBV7-2 combines with J gene TRBJ2-5; tentatively, D is TRBD2 (6 bases). Trimming left V 0 bases short and J 5 bases short, with 10 bases between. CDR1 and CDR2 from the germline V gene are SGHTA and FQGNSA. The CDR3 runs 14 residues. CDR3 DNA sequence: TGTGCCAGCAGCTTAGCGTGGGAGGAGGAGACCCAGTACTTC. This gives the protein CASSLAWEEETQYF.

Comment on this clone: Here the CDR3 omits its conserved ending phenylalanine or tryptophan, so a read error is the likely source. The chain couples TRBV6-5 to TRBJ1-1, with TRBD1 identical over 8 bases. The length of the CDR3 is 13 residues. Germline V gives CDR1 MNHEY, CDR2 SVGAGI. V trimming: 6 bases; J trimming: 3 bases; junction bases outside the gene matches: 3. The CDR3: CASRFRGHTEAFS. In DNA form, the CDR3 reads TGTGCCAGCAGGTTCAGGGGGCACACTGAAGCTTTCTCT.

A word on this clone: Distinct nucleotide sequences in the sample also encode this CDR3. This rearrangement joins TRBV27 to TRBJ1-5; D uncertain. CDR1 and CDR2 from the germline V gene are MNHEY and SMNVEV (reference sequence). CDR3 length equals 14 residues. V was clipped by 3 bases and J by 1 base, with 7 bases between them. The CDR3 spells CASSLTGSNQPQHF. The CDR3 coding sequence is TGTGCCAGCAGTTTGACCGGCAGCAATCAGCCCCAGCATTTT.

In the case of this clone: The same CDR3 can be traced to other DNA sequences in this sample. This chain links TRBV2 with TRBJ2-7, with TRBD1 matching 7 bases. Germline lookup yields CDR1 SNHLY and CDR2 FYNNEI. The CDR3 spans 13 residues. The J segment lost 0 bases and the V segment lost 9 bases, leaving 5 bases of the junction unmatched. As DNA, the CDR3 is TGTGCCAGTTGGACAGGCGGCTCCTACGAGCAGTACTTC. Its protein is CASWTGGSYEQYF.

V usage is TRBV6-5 and J usage is TRBJ2-7; 8 positions match TRBD1. CDR1 is MNHEY, CDR2 SVGAGI, per germline. The V gene end was trimmed by 0 bases and the J gene end by 7 bases; junction bases not matched to a gene: 11. There are 16 residues in the CDR3. The CDR3 region is CASSYSTGTGPWEQYF. CDR3 coding DNA: TGTGCCAGCAGTTACTCGACCGGGACAGGCCCGTGGGAGCAGTACTTC.

The chain joins TRBV28 to TRBJ2-5; TRBD2 matches 8 bases. Losses at the gene ends were 4 bases for V and 9 bases for J; bases not matched to a gene: 1. From germline, CDR1 is MDHEN and CDR2 SYDVKM. The CDR3 has 11 amino acids. CDR3: CASSSAGAQYF. The CDR3, as DNA: TGTGCCAGCAGTTCAGCGGGGGCCCAGTACTTC.

This clone was detected once. The chain links TRBV30 to TRBJ2-2; possible D gene TRBD2, 5 bases. CDR1 GTSNPN and CDR2 SVGIG come from the germline V gene (reference sequence). The CDR3 is 18 residues long. V was clipped by 3 bases and J by 7 bases, with 27 bases between them. CDR3 protein: CAWSDIPGLEFLFGELFF. The CDR3, as DNA: TGTGCCTGGAGCGACATCCCGGGATTAGAATTTTTATTCGGGGAGCTGTTTTTT.

The rearrangement uses TRBV5-4 and TRBJ2-7, with D unresolved. V dropped 7 bases and J dropped 4 bases, with 12 bases sitting between them. The CDR3 spans 12 residues. The germline gives CDR1 SGHNT, CDR2 YYREEE (reference sequence). The CDR3 region is CASGSTDYEQYF. Written as DNA, the CDR3 is TGTGCCAGCGGGTCCACTGATTACGAGCAGTACTTC.

V and J are TRBV19 and TRBJ1-2; no clear D. V lost 7 bases and J 4 bases, leaving 28 bases between the germline ends. This CDR3 has 18 amino acids. Germline lookup yields CDR1 LNHDA and CDR2 SQIVND (reference sequence). CDR3 DNA: TGTGCCAGTACTCCGTATATCAATATGGTGAAAACTAGCTATGGCTACACCTTC. Encoded protein: CASTPYINMVKTSYGYTF.

Note on this clone: Other nucleotide sequences from this sample produce the same CDR3. The V call is TRBV10-3, the J call TRBJ2-7; 8 bases agree with TRBD1. The CDR3 runs 14 residues. The germline V gene encodes CDR1 ENHRY and CDR2 SYGVKD. V shed 9 bases and J 1 base; nucleotides not matched to a gene: 8. This CDR3 is CAIRIGTGSYEQYF. The CDR3 nucleotides are TGTGCCATTCGCATAGGGACAGGATCCTACGAGCAGTACTTC.

The chain carries TRBV19 and TRBJ2-7; maybe TRBD2 (5 bases). The CDR3 has 14 residues. CDR1 is LNHDA, CDR2 SQIVND, per germline (reference sequence). V was cut by 1 base and J by 4 bases, with 11 bases left in between. The CDR3 loop reads CASSIGGAIYEQYF. The CDR3 DNA reads as TGTGCCAGTAGTATAGGGGGAGCCATTTACGAGCAGTACTTC.

The chain joins TRBV2 to TRBJ1-5; 7 nucleotides match TRBD1. The V gene's germline CDR1 is SNHLY and CDR2 FYNNEI. CDR3 length equals 17 residues. After removal of 2 bases from V and 6 bases from J, the junction contained 13 bases not matched to a gene. CDR3 sequence (DNA): TGTGCCAGCAGTGAATCAGGAGGGGACAGATTTGGTCAGCCCCAGCATTTT. This sequence encodes CASSESGGDRFGQPQHF.

The genes are TRBV30 and TRBJ1-2; D gene ambiguous. Germline lookup yields CDR1 GTSNPN and CDR2 SVGIG (reference sequence). V was trimmed by 0 bases and J by 2 bases, leaving 7 bases between them. The CDR3 totals 13 residues. The CDR3 reads CAWSVQSNYGYTF. In nucleotides, the CDR3 is TGTGCCTGGAGTGTACAGTCAAACTATGGCTACACCTTC.

This sequence joins TRBV4-1 and TRBJ2-7; D is unclear. Germline V gene sequence: CDR1 MGHRA, CDR2 YSYEKL. The CDR3 length is 13 residues. With 3 bases removed from V and 3 bases from J, the gap between germline ends came to 9 bases. CDR3 amino acids: CASSHPDGYEQYF. CDR3 coding DNA: TGCGCCAGCAGCCACCCCGACGGCTACGAGCAGTACTTC.

J is TRBJ2-3 and V is TRBV9; 7 bases match TRBD2. Germline V gene sequence: CDR1 SGDLS, CDR2 YYNGEE. V lost 4 bases to trimming and J lost 7 bases; unmatched junction nucleotides: 15. This CDR3 spans 16 amino acids. The CDR3 DNA is TGTGCCAGCAGCCTCACTAGCGTCGGAGGTAGGAATACGCAGTATTTT. Translated, it gives CASSLTSVGGRNTQYF.